The 27 T cell receptor beta chains given below trace back to one sample, sequenced in a study of blood T cell repertoires in COVID-19 (dated by TCRdb to 2018 to 2020). The library came from the immunoSEQ multiplex PCR assay. The source is immuneACCESS, and TCRdb retained only in-frame sequences with V and J called. Part of the clones is not carried over; for the studies checked, unresolved V genes explain less than half of this, and the remainder is unexplained. The sample records hundreds of thousands of clones, 70% to 90% of which are singletons. Jointly, the top ten make up around 2% of the sample. Source material: PBMCs or T cells enriched from blood (not recorded which). The receptors here all came from a woman aged 55-70 years in a cohort exposed to, infected with or recovered from COVID-19 (not recorded which).

The V gene is TRBV11-2, the J gene TRBJ2-7, with 8 nucleotides matching TRBD1. The CDR3 extends over 16 amino acids. Per germline, CDR1 SGHAT and CDR2 FQNNGV. After removal of 5 bases from V and 2 bases from J, the junction contained 11 bases not matched to a gene. The DNA of the CDR3 is TGTGCCAGCAGCCCGGGACAGGTCGGTTTCACCTACGAGCAGTACTTC. It is translated as CASSPGQVGFTYEQYF.

The rearrangement links TRBV15 to TRBJ2-5; D perhaps matches TRBD2 (5 bases). V was pared by 1 base and J by 3 bases, with 9 bases between. CDR1 and CDR2 (germline): LNHNV, YYDKDF (reference sequence). This CDR3 has 14 amino acids. The CDR3 DNA reads TGTGCCACCAGCAGAGGAGGAGGAGAAGAGACCCAGTACTTC. Translating gives CATSRGGGEETQYF.

The CDR3 sequence: CAWSKGPNQPQHF. DNA for the CDR3: TGTGCCTGGAGTAAGGGGCCTAATCAGCCCCAGCATTTT. The V and J genes are TRBV30 and TRBJ1-5, with D possibly being TRBD1 (5 bases). The CDR3 is made up of 13 amino acids. The V end lost 2 bases, the J end lost 4 bases, and 9 bases lay between the germline ends. CDR1 and CDR2 (germline): GTSNPN, SVGIG (reference sequence). The whole variable domain, filled in from reference TRBV30 and TRBJ1-5, reads SQTIHQWPATLVQPVGSPLSLECTVEGTSNPNLYWYRQAAGRGLQLLFYSVGIGQISSEVPQNLSASRPQDRQFILSSKKLLLSDSGFYLCAWSKGPNQPQHFGDGTRLSIL.

The chain couples TRBV5-4 to TRBJ2-7, with 9 bases fitting TRBD1. Germline V CDR1 and CDR2: SGHNT, YYREEE (reference sequence). CDR3 length: 13 residues. V trimming: 0 bases; J trimming: 5 bases; junction bases outside the gene matches: 0. In DNA, the CDR3 is TGTGCCAGCAGCTTGGGGACAGGGGACGAGCAGTACTTC. Translating it yields CASSLGTGDEQYF.

The rearrangement uses TRBV19 and TRBJ1-2; D perhaps matches TRBD1 (5 bases). CDR3 length: 14 amino acids. Trimming stripped 3 bases from V and 4 bases from J, with 12 bases between. Per the germline V gene, CDR1 is LNHDA and CDR2 is SQIVND (reference sequence). CDR3 residues: CASSMGQQFYGYTF. The DNA of the CDR3 is TGTGCCAGTAGTATGGGGCAGCAGTTCTATGGCTACACCTTC.

The J gene is TRBJ2-7, the V gene TRBV19; perhaps TRBD2 as D (6 bases). Germline CDR1 is LNHDA and CDR2 is SQIVND (reference sequence). V lost 5 bases, J lost 0 bases, and 8 bases lay in between. The CDR3 consists of 13 residues. The CDR3 region is CASSLTSSYEQYF. In nucleotides, the CDR3 is TGTGCCAGTAGTTTGACTAGCTCCTACGAGCAGTACTTC.

V gene TRBV4-1 combines with J gene TRBJ2-3, with 10 bases identical to TRBD2. V lost 7 bases, J lost 3 bases, and 4 bases stayed unmatched. CDR3 size: 14 residues. Germline values: CDR1 MGHRA, CDR2 YSYEKL. CDR3 sequence reads: CASTPTSGTDTQYF. In DNA form, the CDR3 reads TGCGCCAGCACCCCGACTAGCGGGACAGATACGCAGTATTTT.

The chain combines TRBV30 with TRBJ2-7; 7 bases are a match to TRBD1. J lost 3 bases, V lost 0 bases, and 5 bases had no gene match. Per the germline V gene, CDR1 is GTSNPN and CDR2 is SVGIG (reference sequence). CDR3 length: 14 amino acids. The CDR3 loop is CAWSVLGGGYEQYF. The CDR3, as DNA: TGTGCCTGGAGTGTGCTAGGGGGCGGCTACGAGCAGTACTTC.

The chain carries TRBV2 and TRBJ1-4, with 8 bases matching TRBD1. Trimming cost V 10 bases and J 0 bases; bases outside gene matches: 7. The CDR3 contains 15 residues. Germline-derived CDR1 and CDR2 are SNHLY and FYNNEI. The DNA for the CDR3 is TGTGCCACCAGGGAACAGGGGGCAACTAATGAAAAACTGTTTTTT. Translation gives CATREQGATNEKLFF.

The chain has TRBV7-9 and TRBJ1-2; the D gene is possibly TRBD1 (5 bases). Deletions cut 3 bases from V and 4 bases from J, with 12 bases between. CDR1 and CDR2 from the germline V gene are SEHNR and FQNEAQ (reference sequence). This CDR3 is 14 amino acids long. CDR3 bases: TGTGCCAGCAGCTTGACAGACAGCTTCTATGGCTACACCTTC. Protein product: CASSLTDSFYGYTF.

This clone was recorded only once. This chain uses TRBV9 with TRBJ2-7; the D gene is possibly TRBD2 (5 bases). The CDR3 is 14 residues long. Trimming pared 3 bases from V and 4 bases from J, leaving 14 bases between. Per the germline V gene, CDR1 is SGDLS and CDR2 is YYNGEE. The CDR3 sequence: CASSAGLGPYEQYF. The CDR3 region has the DNA TGTGCCAGCAGCGCCGGACTGGGCCCTTACGAGCAGTACTTC.

The gene calls are TRBV18 and TRBJ2-1, with D possibly matching TRBD2 (5 bases). This CDR3 has 11 amino acids. From germline, CDR1 is KGHSH and CDR2 LQKENI. The germline V and J ends were trimmed by 4 bases and 9 bases, with 7 bases remaining between them. In DNA form, the CDR3 reads TGTGCCAGCTCACAAAGCGGTGAGCAGTTCTTC. Translating gives CASSQSGEQFF.

This rearrangement joins TRBV7-9 to TRBJ1-6, with a weak D call TRBD1 (5 bases). The CDR3 has 17 amino acids. From germline, CDR1 is SEHNR and CDR2 FQNEAQ (reference sequence). Trimming pared 4 bases from V and 8 bases from J, leaving 21 bases between. The chain's CDR3 is CASSSQGPAFLHSPLHF. The CDR3 nucleotides are TGTGCCAGCAGCTCCCAGGGCCCCGCTTTTTTACATTCACCCCTCCACTTT.

As for this clone: The junction does not match germline at one end; this may be a read error. J is TRBJ2-7 and V is TRBV6-5; 9 bases map to TRBD1. The CDR3 is 12 amino acids. Germline CDR1 is MNHEY and CDR2 is SVGAGI. DNA of the CDR3: TGTGCCAGCAGTCCCCCCGGCAGGGACAGGGTCTTC. Protein: CASSPPGRDRVF.

This chain links TRBV20-1 with TRBJ1-1; no firm D call. The germline V and J ends were trimmed by 5 bases and 1 base, with 5 bases remaining between them. The CDR3 totals 11 residues. Germline V gene lookup returns CDR1 DFQATT and CDR2 SNEGSKA (reference sequence). The CDR3 DNA follows: TGCAGTGCTCCAGGGAACACTGAAGCTTTCTTT. Amino acids: CSAPGNTEAFF.

The gene calls are TRBV5-3 and TRBJ2-1, with 11 bases that match TRBD2. TRBV5-3 is known as an ORF, though its function is uncertain. The CDR3 consists of 20 residues. The trim removed 0 bases at V and 5 bases at J, leaving 16 bases unmatched. The CDR3 loop reads CARSLGSKLAGDLVHNEQFF. The CDR3 DNA follows: TGTGCCAGAAGCTTGGGGTCAAAACTAGCGGGAGACCTCGTCCACAATGAGCAGTTCTTC.

The chain uses TRBV9 and TRBJ2-3; D perhaps matches TRBD2 (6 bases). CDR3 length: 15 residues. Looked up from germline, CDR1 is SGDLS and CDR2 is YYNGEE. Between the trimmed V and J ends, which lost 7 bases and 2 bases, there was a span of 17 bases. CDR3 coding DNA: TGTGCCAGCTCGAAGGAGGGAGCCCCCACAGATACGCAGTATTTT. Encoded protein: CASSKEGAPTDTQYF.

This clone was seen only once. The V call is TRBV28, the J call TRBJ2-7, with 7 bases fitting TRBD2. The germline V gene has CDR1 MDHEN and CDR2 SYDVKM. The CDR3 is made up of 17 amino acids. V gave up 5 bases and J gave up 4 bases; unmatched junction bases: 17. CDR3 nucleotide sequence: TGTGCCAGCAGTGGAACATTAAACGGGGGGATGGGATACGAGCAGTACTTC. This translates into CASSGTLNGGMGYEQYF.

The chain is built from TRBV10-3 and TRBJ1-4, with TRBD1 matching over 9 bases. The CDR3 covers 17 residues. The V and J ends lost 4 bases and 2 bases, in that order; junction bases with no gene match: 8. Per the germline V gene, CDR1 is ENHRY and CDR2 is SYGVKD. CDR3 amino acids: CAISGGGQGPTNEKLFF. The CDR3, as DNA: TGTGCCATCAGTGGGGGAGGACAGGGGCCCACTAATGAAAAACTGTTTTTT.

The V call is TRBV2, the J call TRBJ2-6, with 9 positions matching TRBD1. There are 17 residues in the CDR3. V lost 5 bases to trimming and J lost 2 bases; unmatched junction nucleotides: 7. CDR1 SNHLY and CDR2 FYNNEI come from the germline V gene. Here the CDR3 reads CASSPDRGKTGANVLTF. CDR3 in DNA: TGTGCCAGCAGTCCGGACAGGGGAAAGACTGGGGCCAACGTCCTGACTTTC. Complete variable domain (other parts from reference TRBV2 and TRBJ2-6): EPEVTQTPSHQVTQMGQEVILRCVPISNHLYFYWYRQILGQKVEFLVSFYNNEISEKSEIFDDQFSVERPDGSNFTLKIRSTKLEDSAMYFCASSPDRGKTGANVLTFGAGSRLTVL.

The chain is built from TRBV5-6 and TRBJ2-7; 8 nucleotides align to TRBD2. CDR1 is SGHDT and CDR2 is YYEEEE in the germline V gene. V lost 0 bases to trimming and J lost 0 bases; unmatched junction nucleotides: 8. The CDR3 covers 17 residues. CDR3 sequence reads: CASSLAASGLSSYEQYF. The DNA for the CDR3 is TGTGCCAGCAGCTTGGCGGCTAGCGGGCTTAGCTCCTACGAGCAGTACTTC.

This chain's CDR3 is CASSHSGRVYEQYF. For the CDR3, the DNA is TGCGCCAGCAGCCATAGCGGGAGAGTTTACGAGCAGTACTTC. The V gene is TRBV4-1, the J gene TRBJ2-7, with 9 bases aligning to TRBD2. The CDR3 contains 14 residues. Trimming cost V 3 bases and J 4 bases; bases outside gene matches: 4. Germline assignment: CDR1 MGHRA and CDR2 YSYEKL.

The chain is built from TRBV5-4 and TRBJ1-2; tentatively, D is TRBD1 (5 bases). Trimming removed 4 bases at V and 6 bases at J, with 16 bases between. CDR1 and CDR2 from the germline V gene are SGHNT and YYREEE (reference sequence). The CDR3 consists of 14 residues. For the CDR3, the DNA is TGTGCCAGCAGCCAGGGTTGGGGGGATAATGGCTACACCTTC. It translates to CASSQGWGDNGYTF.

This chain joins TRBV4-1 and TRBJ1-5; D remains unclear. The V and J ends lost 5 bases and 4 bases respectively, with 21 bases between them. Germline V lookup: CDR1 MGHRA, CDR2 YSYEKL. This CDR3 has 17 residues. As DNA, the CDR3 is TGCGCCAGCAGCGGGAGGGAGAGGGAGGGATTAAATCAGCCCCAGCATTTT. Its translation: CASSGREREGLNQPQHF.

The rearrangement uses TRBV19 and TRBJ1-2; 11 bases map to TRBD1. Germline CDR1 reads LNHDA; CDR2 reads SQIVND (reference sequence). The CDR3 has 17 amino acids. The V segment lost 5 bases and the J segment 5 bases; nucleotides outside the gene matches: 13. The DNA for the CDR3 is TGTGCCAGTAGTCCAAGAGGGACAGGGGGTCGGGGATATGGCTACACCTTC. Its protein is CASSPRGTGGRGYGYTF.

This clone showed up just a few times. Other DNA sequences in the sample encode the same CDR3. The gene calls are TRBV12-3 or TRBV12-4 and TRBJ2-1, with D possibly matching TRBD2 (5 bases). This CDR3 is 11 amino acids long. Trimming removed 6 bases at V and 10 bases at J, with 10 bases between. This CDR3 reads CASRLTTEQFF. In DNA form, the CDR3 reads TGTGCCAGCAGATTGACTACCGAGCAGTTCTTC.

This clone occurred once. The sample contains more than one DNA sequence encoding this CDR3. In DNA form, the CDR3 reads TGTGCCTGGAGTGTTCCGGGTAGCAATCAGCCCCAGCATTTT. Residues: CAWSVPGSNQPQHF. V is TRBV30 and J is TRBJ1-5, with D unresolved. This CDR3 has 14 amino acids. The germline CDR1 and CDR2 sequences are GTSNPN and SVGIG (reference sequence). Deletions cut 0 bases from V and 0 bases from J, with 6 bases between.